A single T cell receptor beta chain is shown here with its context. This record comes from a study of OX40 agonist ivuxolimab in advanced cancers. CDR3 length equals 15 residues. Germline V lookup: CDR1 LNHDA, CDR2 SQIVND (reference sequence). V was clipped by 3 bases and J by 3 bases; unmatched bases: 4. Sequenced by immunoSEQ multiplex PCR; TCRdb stores in-frame clones only, minus some. Of over 20,000 clones detected, over 75% appear once; the ten largest clones hold about 34%. The chain has TRBV19 and TRBJ2-7; 11 positions match TRBD1. This sample comprised CD4+ or CD8+ T cells sorted from blood, obtained in a trial of the OX40 agonist ivuxolimab. The receptor was derived from an adult with an advanced solid tumor such as melanoma, head and neck, liver or kidney cancer. The CDR3 is CASSISGTGGYEQYF. The CDR3 DNA sequence: TGTGCCAGTAGTATCTCCGGGACAGGGGGCTACGAGCAGTACTTC.